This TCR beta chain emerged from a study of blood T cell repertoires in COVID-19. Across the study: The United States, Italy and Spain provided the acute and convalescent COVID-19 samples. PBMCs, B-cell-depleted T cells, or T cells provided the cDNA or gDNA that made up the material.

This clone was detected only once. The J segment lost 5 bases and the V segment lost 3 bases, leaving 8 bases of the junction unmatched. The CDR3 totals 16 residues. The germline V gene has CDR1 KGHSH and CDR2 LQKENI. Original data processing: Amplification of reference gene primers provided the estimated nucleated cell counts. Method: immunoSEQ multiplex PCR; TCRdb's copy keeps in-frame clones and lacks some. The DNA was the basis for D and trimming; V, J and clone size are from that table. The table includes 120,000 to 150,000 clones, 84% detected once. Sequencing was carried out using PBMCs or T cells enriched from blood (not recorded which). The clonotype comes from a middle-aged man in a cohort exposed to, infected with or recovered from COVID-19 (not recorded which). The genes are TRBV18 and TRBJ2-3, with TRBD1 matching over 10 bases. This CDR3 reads CASSPSGQGMVDTQYF. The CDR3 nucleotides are TGTGCCAGCTCACCTTCGGGACAGGGGATGGTAGATACGCAGTATTTT.